The rows below give T cell receptor beta chains drawn from one sample of a study of control samples from healthy donors and cancer patients. Data came from immunoSEQ multiplex PCR; TCRdb stores just in-frame clones and leaves some out. This table holds around 140,000 clones, 91% found once. The sequenced sample was blood. These receptor sequences come from a man younger than 40 in good health. The CDR3 runs from the conserved cysteine through the conserved F or W. D genes are given only for firm matches.

V gene: TRBV2; J gene: TRBJ1-2; D gene: NA; CDR3 length: 13; CDR3 protein: CASSLETPHGYTF
V gene: TRBV27; J gene: TRBJ2-7; D gene: NA; CDR3 length: 14; CDR3 protein: CASSFSSWGFEQYF
V gene: TRBV29-1; J gene: TRBJ1-2; D gene: NA; CDR3 length: 15; CDR3 protein: CSVDESAAANYGYTF
V gene: TRBV24-1; J gene: TRBJ1-2; D gene: NA; CDR3 length: 14; CDR3 protein: CATSDSLGSYGYTF
V gene: TRBV4-1; J gene: TRBJ1-1; D gene: NA; CDR3 length: 13; CDR3 protein: CASSQGANTEAFF
V gene: TRBV5-1; J gene: TRBJ2-1; D gene: TRBD1; CDR3 length: 16; CDR3 protein: CASSSDGTGTYNEQFF
V gene: TRBV2; J gene: TRBJ2-3; D gene: TRBD2; CDR3 length: 16; CDR3 protein: CASSAPAGGSTDTQYF
V gene: TRBV4-2; J gene: TRBJ2-7; D gene: NA; CDR3 length: 15; CDR3 protein: CASSQDMGLSYEQYF
V gene: TRBV28; J gene: TRBJ1-6; D gene: TRBD1; CDR3 length: 17; CDR3 protein: CASSRTGGPFANSPLHF
V gene: TRBV5-1; J gene: TRBJ1-1; D gene: NA; CDR3 length: 13; CDR3 protein: CASSRGANTEAFF
V gene: TRBV28; J gene: TRBJ1-5; D gene: NA; CDR3 length: 16; CDR3 protein: CASSLWGRGDGQPQHF
V gene: TRBV18; J gene: TRBJ1-1; D gene: NA; CDR3 length: 14; CDR3 protein: CASSPSPMNTEAFF
V gene: TRBV5-1; J gene: TRBJ1-2; D gene: NA; CDR3 length: 14; CDR3 protein: CASSNGGGDYGYTF
V gene: TRBV5-1; J gene: TRBJ2-3; D gene: NA; CDR3 length: 13; CDR3 protein: CASGDRSTDTQYF
V gene: TRBV20-1; J gene: TRBJ1-1; D gene: NA; CDR3 length: 9; CDR3 protein: CSAAPEAFF
V gene: TRBV4-2; J gene: TRBJ2-1; D gene: NA; CDR3 length: 14; CDR3 protein: CASSQPGQQREQFF
V gene: TRBV27; J gene: TRBJ1-5; D gene: TRBD1; CDR3 length: 14; CDR3 protein: CASSHRGLDQPQHF
V gene: TRBV19; J gene: TRBJ2-6; D gene: TRBD2; CDR3 length: 17; CDR3 protein: CASSIGSGGYGANVLTF
V gene: TRBV7-8; J gene: TRBJ1-1; D gene: NA; CDR3 length: 13; CDR3 protein: CASSLGRNTEAFF
V gene: TRBV6-5; J gene: TRBJ1-1; D gene: TRBD1; CDR3 length: 13; CDR3 protein: CASADRGLTEAFF
V gene: TRBV6-1; J gene: TRBJ1-6; D gene: TRBD1; CDR3 length: 15; CDR3 protein: CASSEGTGGNSPLHF
V gene: TRBV4-2; J gene: TRBJ1-2; D gene: NA; CDR3 length: 15; CDR3 protein: CASSQDAFQNYGYTF
V gene: TRBV6-4; J gene: TRBJ2-7; D gene: TRBD1; CDR3 length: 16; CDR3 protein: CASATSRDRCPYEQYF
V gene: TRBV5-4; J gene: TRBJ2-2; D gene: TRBD2; CDR3 length: 16; CDR3 protein: CASSQQSGGAAGELFF
V gene: TRBV6-1; J gene: TRBJ2-2; D gene: TRBD2; CDR3 length: 14; CDR3 protein: CASSEGLASGELFF
V gene: TRBV28; J gene: TRBJ1-2; D gene: NA; CDR3 length: 14; CDR3 protein: CASRQANDDYGYTF
V gene: TRBV7-9; J gene: TRBJ2-1; D gene: NA; CDR3 length: 13; CDR3 protein: CASSLAGAGEQFF
V gene: TRBV12-5; J gene: TRBJ1-6; D gene: NA; CDR3 length: 17; CDR3 protein: CASGFTDQEPFYSPLHF
V gene: TRBV12-3/TRBV12-4; J gene: TRBJ2-5; D gene: NA; CDR3 length: 11; CDR3 protein: CASSYQETQYF
V gene: TRBV7-9; J gene: TRBJ1-3; D gene: NA; CDR3 length: 16; CDR3 protein: CASSLVRGISGNTIYF
V gene: TRBV21-1; J gene: TRBJ2-7; D gene: NA; CDR3 length: 16; CDR3 protein: CASSKVPQGVDYEQYF
V gene: TRBV27; J gene: TRBJ1-6; D gene: NA; CDR3 length: 13; CDR3 protein: CASSLARGSPLHF
V gene: TRBV5-3; J gene: TRBJ1-1; D gene: NA; CDR3 length: 15; CDR3 protein: CARRLPGRKNTEAFF
V gene: TRBV27; J gene: TRBJ1-1; D gene: NA; CDR3 length: 15; CDR3 protein: CASSPRGTLYTEAFF
V gene: TRBV14; J gene: TRBJ1-2; D gene: NA; CDR3 length: 14; CDR3 protein: CASSQDGGLYGYTF
V gene: TRBV13; J gene: TRBJ1-1; D gene: TRBD1; CDR3 length: 14; CDR3 protein: CASSSDRGPTEAFF
V gene: TRBV21-1; J gene: TRBJ1-1; D gene: NA; CDR3 length: 15; CDR3 protein: CASSKEQGPDTEAFF
V gene: TRBV5-6; J gene: TRBJ2-7; D gene: NA; CDR3 length: 17; CDR3 protein: CASSPVPIRREPYEQYF